This T cell receptor (beta chain) was sequenced in a study of blood T cell repertoires in COVID-19. About the research overall: COVID-19 samples from acute and convalescent phases originated in the United States, Italy and Spain. T cells, B-cell-depleted T cells, or PBMCs provided the cDNA or gDNA that served as material.

In the authors' workflow: Estimates of nucleated cell counts were drawn from the amplification of reference gene primers. Measured with immunoSEQ multiplex PCR; TCRdb has only the in-frame clones, and not every one. The DNA was the basis for D and trimming; V, J and clone size are from that table. Seen here are under 250,000 clones, 85% observed once, and the top ten hold 5% to 8%. After removal of 2 bases from V and 5 bases from J, the junction contained 2 bases not matched to a gene. Germline values: CDR1 SGDLS, CDR2 YYNGEE. The CDR3 runs to 15 residues. The V and J genes are TRBV9 and TRBJ2-1, with 12 bases aligning to TRBD2. The clonotype originates from a woman aged 60 to 75 with active or convalescent COVID-19. The sample was peripheral blood. This CDR3 reads CASSVRLAGDNEQFF. CDR3 DNA sequence: TGTGCCAGCAGCGTTCGACTAGCGGGGGACAATGAGCAGTTCTTC.